Listed below are T cell receptor beta chains from one sample, sequenced in a study of cytomegalovirus exposure and HLA in healthy donors. TCRdb's copy holds only in-frame clones and misses some; the assay was immunoSEQ multiplex PCR. The sample contains around 150,000 clones, roughly 83% of which appear only once. The sequenced sample consisted of PBMCs. Every receptor here comes from a woman aged 18-35 years in good health and CMV-seronegative. Both conserved end residues are part of each CDR3. Size tells how often a clone was seen (once, few, many) or the class of an expanded clone, and some rows leave it out.

J: TRBJ1-5; V: TRBV2; size: once; CDR3: CASSVQGGNQPQHF
J: TRBJ1-1; V: TRBV6-6; size: .; CDR3: CASRGGQTNTEAFF
J: TRBJ2-7; V: TRBV10-1; size: .; CDR3: CASSTSSYEQYF
J: TRBJ1-2; V: TRBV5-6; size: .; CDR3: CASSLAGQRGYTF
J: TRBJ1-2; V: TRBV28; size: .; CDR3: CASSFQGAAGYTF
J: TRBJ2-5; V: TRBV11-2; size: .; CDR3: CASSFGTVKQETQYF
J: TRBJ1-4; V: TRBV28; size: .; CDR3: CASNSYRGATNEKLFF
J: TRBJ2-7; V: TRBV5-7; size: .; CDR3: CASSHGAYYEQYF
J: TRBJ2-3; V: TRBV11-1; size: .; CDR3: CASSPGLAGALSTQYF
J: TRBJ2-3; V: TRBV15; size: .; CDR3: CATSRGAAGGEDTQYF
J: TRBJ2-1; V: TRBV4-1; size: .; CDR3: CASSQFSPGNEQFF
J: TRBJ2-3; V: TRBV11-3; size: .; CDR3: CASSPWTGEFTDTQYF
J: TRBJ1-3; V: TRBV6-1; size: .; CDR3: CASKLQGRNTIYF
J: TRBJ1-2; V: TRBV21-1; size: .; CDR3: CASSKVNRASYGYTF
J: TRBJ2-3; V: TRBV30; size: few; CDR3: CAWSVGAGGLDTQYF
J: TRBJ1-3; V: TRBV7-9; size: .; CDR3: CASSRTGAAGNTIYF
J: TRBJ1-2; V: TRBV29-1; size: few; CDR3: CSASDSYGYTF
J: TRBJ2-3; V: TRBV10-1; size: .; CDR3: CASSDLAGPADTQYF
J: TRBJ1-2; V: TRBV29-1; size: .; CDR3: CSVGSGWNYGYTF
J: TRBJ1-3; V: TRBV27; size: .; CDR3: CASSLLAGNTIYF
J: TRBJ1-6; V: TRBV7-2; size: .; CDR3: CASSWDGQRSGSYNSPLHF
J: TRBJ2-3; V: TRBV2; size: .; CDR3: CASSSTLPGGPNTQYF
J: TRBJ2-5; V: TRBV30; size: .; CDR3: CACHNRGETQYF
J: TRBJ2-2; V: TRBV2; size: .; CDR3: CASSGWTGELGTGELFF
J: TRBJ2-2; V: TRBV11-3; size: .; CDR3: CASSPPSTGELFF
J: TRBJ1-1; V: TRBV5-1; size: .; CDR3: CASSSGGTSLNTEAFF
J: TRBJ1-1; V: TRBV19; size: .; CDR3: CASSILVTLNTEAFF
J: TRBJ1-2; V: TRBV6-5; size: once; CDR3: CASSYIKTRLTF
J: TRBJ1-1; V: TRBV5-4; size: .; CDR3: CASSLPGAHTEAFF
J: TRBJ1-5; V: TRBV6-5; size: .; CDR3: CASGDPGGNQPQHF
J: TRBJ2-7; V: TRBV14; size: few; CDR3: CASSHQGVTTGSRYEQYF
J: TRBJ2-4; V: TRBV10-2; size: .; CDR3: CASSGERQGNLVGNIQYF
J: TRBJ2-7; V: TRBV5-1; size: .; CDR3: CASHVGPTSGGAGYEQYF
J: TRBJ1-2; V: TRBV5-1; size: .; CDR3: CASSGGVTLYGYTF
J: TRBJ2-3; V: TRBV30; size: .; CDR3: CAWSGGAGTDTQYF
J: TRBJ2-1; V: TRBV14; size: .; CDR3: CASSLPASGSYYNEQFF
J: TRBJ2-1; V: TRBV5-1; size: .; CDR3: CASKRLAGYNEQFF
J: TRBJ2-1; V: TRBV9; size: .; CDR3: CASSAGTSAYNERFF
J: TRBJ1-5; V: TRBV19; size: .; CDR3: CASSGTGPQPQHF
J: TRBJ2-7; V: TRBV7-8; size: few; CDR3: CASSPRRDRGHEQYF
J: TRBJ1-5; V: TRBV2; size: few; CDR3: CASRMGGGQPQHF
J: TRBJ2-2; V: TRBV6-4; size: .; CDR3: CASSAGLNTGELFF
J: TRBJ2-7; V: TRBV13; size: once; CDR3: CASSPRRGEQYF
J: TRBJ2-7; V: TRBV28; size: .; CDR3: CATGGTSGGSSYEQYF
J: TRBJ1-4; V: TRBV18; size: .; CDR3: CASSARVWEKLFF